This T cell receptor (beta chain) was observed in a study of T cell changes during pregnancy in multiple sclerosis. The CDR3 loop spans 16 amino acids. Germline trimming cut 4 bases from V and 0 bases from J; bases unmatched to any gene: 10. The germline V gene encodes CDR1 SGHRS and CDR2 YFSETQ. Sequencing used immunoSEQ multiplex PCR; TCRdb keeps in-frame clones, though not all of them. Of under 60,000 clones listed, roughly 92% are singletons. V usage is TRBV5-1 and J usage is TRBJ2-7, with 7 nucleotides matching TRBD1. The sequence derives from a female donor with multiple sclerosis, enrolled in a pregnancy study. Sequencing used CD4+ T cells from peripheral blood mononuclear cells, obtained in the third trimester of pregnancy. Here the CDR3 DNA reads TGCGCCAGCAGCCCCCGGACAGGTGCCCCCTCCTACGAGCAGTACTTC. It specifies CASSPRTGAPSYEQYF.